This paragraph reports one TCR beta chain. V dropped 5 bases and J dropped 8 bases, with 16 bases sitting between them. The CDR3 loop spans 13 amino acids. Germline CDR1 and CDR2: SGHRS and YFSETQ. The source of the sample is a study of T-cell reconstitution after alpha-beta-depleted transplantation in children. Unique molecular identifiers featured in how the TCRbeta library was prepared. TCRdb reprocessed the PCR reads via MiXCR and lists one record per CDR3 protein. This sample has more than 450,000 distinct CDR3 sequences, with approximately 20% found just once. The rearrangement links TRBV5-1 to TRBJ1-2, with TRBD1 as a possible D gene (6 bases). This sample comprised PBMCs from the stem cell graft donor, obtained from the stem cell graft. The clonotype originates from a human donor who donated a stem cell graft to a child with acute lymphoblastic leukemia. The CDR3 nucleotides read TGCGCCAGCAGGGTCGGGCCAGGGGAAGGCTACACCTTC. As protein: CASRVGPGEGYTF.